Presented here are 13 T cell receptor beta chains from one specimen sequenced in a study of early T cells in non-severe SARS-CoV-2 infection. TCRdb re-called the 5' RACE reads through MiXCR, storing one row per CDR3 protein. The repertoire holds roughly 93,000 distinct CDR3 sequences, with about 11% as singletons. The sequenced sample consisted of whole blood. The receptors originated from an adult who was a healthcare worker with PCR-confirmed SARS-CoV-2 infection or an uninfected control (not recorded which).

The chain recombines TRBV6-2 or TRBV6-3 with TRBJ1-5; a weak D match, TRBD1 (5 bases). CDR1 and CDR2 (germline): MNHEY, SVGEGT. The CDR3 extends over 17 amino acids. V lost 0 bases to trimming and J lost 1 base, with 13 bases between them. DNA of the CDR3: TGTGCCAGCAGTTACTCCGATGAGGGGCCGAGCAATCAGCCCCAGCATTTT. Translating gives CASSYSDEGPSNQPQHF.

This clonotype was counted at least ten times. The chain links TRBV20-1 to TRBJ2-2; D is unresolved. V gave up 0 bases and J gave up 6 bases, with 11 bases separating them. The CDR3 has 14 residues. Per the germline V gene, CDR1 is DFQATT and CDR2 is SNEGSKA (reference sequence). CDR3 bases: TGCAGTGCTAGAGATCGGGCGGAAGCCGGGGAGCTGTTTTTT. Translation: CSARDRAEAGELFF.

There are many counts of this clonotype. The chain joins TRBV7-9 to TRBJ2-1; D gene unclear. Trimming took off 0 bases at V and 3 bases at J, with 6 bases between the two ends. Germline CDR1 is SEHNR and CDR2 is FQNEAQ (reference sequence). CDR3 length equals 14 residues. For the CDR3, the DNA is TGTGCCAGCAGCTTAGCGAGCCTCTACAATGAGCAGTTCTTC. Amino acid sequence: CASSLASLYNEQFF.

This clonotype showed up many times. The chain has TRBV10-3 and TRBJ2-2; a weak D match, TRBD2 (5 bases). This CDR3 spans 17 amino acids. Germline V gene sequence: CDR1 ENHRY, CDR2 SYGVKD. Trimming cost V 0 bases and J 2 bases, with 13 bases left between them. This chain's CDR3 is CAISESGGQPNTGELFF. The DNA for the CDR3 is TGTGCCATCAGTGAGTCGGGCGGGCAGCCTAACACCGGGGAGCTGTTTTTT.

The chain is built from TRBV5-8 and TRBJ2-2; D gene ambiguous. Looked up from germline, CDR1 is SGHTS and CDR2 is YDEGEE. The CDR3 spans 13 residues. V lost 4 bases and J lost 3, with 7 bases in between. Here the CDR3 DNA reads TGTGCCAGCAGCCCGTCGTACACCGGGGAGCTGTTTTTT. Its protein product is CASSPSYTGELFF.

V and J are TRBV18 and TRBJ1-1; 9 bases fit TRBD1. The CDR3 extends over 15 amino acids. Germline V lookup: CDR1 KGHSH, CDR2 LQKENI. V lost 3 bases and J lost 0; bases outside the gene matches: 2. This CDR3 reads CASSPGQGMNTEAFF. The CDR3 bases are TGTGCCAGCTCACCGGGACAGGGAATGAACACTGAAGCTTTCTTT.

This clonotype occurred a few times. This rearrangement joins TRBV20-1 to TRBJ2-3; 14 bases are shared with TRBD2. CDR1 is DFQATT and CDR2 is SNEGSKA in the germline V gene (reference sequence). The V and J ends lost 8 bases and 5 bases, in that order; junction bases with no gene match: 6. This CDR3 is 14 amino acids long. Here the CDR3 DNA reads TGCAGTCTGCGGGGGACTAGCGGGAGAGATACGCAGTATTTT. Encoded protein: CSLRGTSGRDTQYF.

The genes are TRBV7-9 and TRBJ1-3; no definite D call. This CDR3 spans 13 amino acids. V lost 5 bases and J 4 bases, leaving 9 bases between the germline ends. CDR1 SEHNR and CDR2 FQNEAQ come from the germline V gene (reference sequence). CDR3 in DNA: TGTGCCAGCAGCCCCTCGATAGGAAACACCATATATTTT. Protein: CASSPSIGNTIYF.

This clonotype was recorded many times. The rearrangement links TRBV20-1 to TRBJ2-3; 11 bases fit TRBD2. V trimming: 6 bases; J trimming: 3 bases; junction bases outside the gene matches: 8. The germline V gene has CDR1 DFQATT and CDR2 SNEGSKA (reference sequence). The CDR3 consists of 15 residues. CDR3 in DNA: TGCAGTGCCCCTTCCGGGACTAGCGGTACAGATACGCAGTATTTT. Its protein is CSAPSGTSGTDTQYF.

This clonotype has a handful of counts. The J gene is TRBJ2-2, the V gene TRBV11-1, with unresolved D. V lost 5 bases and J 5 bases, leaving 15 bases between the germline ends. The germline gives CDR1 SGHAT, CDR2 FQDESV (reference sequence). The CDR3 has 15 amino acids. This chain's CDR3 is CASSQTTMGTGELFF. CDR3 DNA sequence: TGTGCCAGCAGCCAAACTACCATGGGGACCGGGGAGCTGTTTTTT.

V usage is TRBV9 and J usage is TRBJ2-7, with D unclear. This CDR3 region has 13 residues. Deletions cut 0 bases from V and 7 bases from J, with 11 bases between. CDR1 and CDR2 from the germline V gene are SGDLS and YYNGEE. The CDR3 spells CASSVAIGKEQYF. CDR3 nucleotides: TGTGCCAGCAGCGTAGCCATAGGGAAGGAGCAGTACTTC.

This clonotype has just a few counts. V and J are TRBV18 and TRBJ1-2, with 7 nucleotides matching TRBD1. The CDR3 sequence is 15 residues long. Germline values: CDR1 KGHSH, CDR2 LQKENI. With V trimmed by 3 bases and J by 8 bases, 12 bases remained unmatched. CDR3 nucleotide sequence: TGTGCCAGCTCACCTTTCGACAGGGTTGAGTTCGGCTACACCTTC. The encoded protein is CASSPFDRVEFGYTF.

This clonotype was counted at least ten times. Because the CDR3's place on the DNA is in doubt, the DNA is left out and the CDR3 is given as listed by TCRdb. V usage is TRBV21-1 and J usage is TRBJ2-7; the D call in the table, TRBD2, was not verified against the DNA. TRBV21-1 is an annotated pseudogene. The CDR3 is made up of 17 amino acids, end residues included. This CDR3 reads CASSKIVAGGSSYEQYF.